Each of the 14 T cell receptor beta chains below was sequenced from the same sample in a study of intratumoral heterogeneity in liver cancer. Measured with immunoSEQ multiplex PCR; TCRdb has only the in-frame clones, and not every one. The sample lists thousands of clones, 55% occurring once. Each tumour sample represents a distinct, spatially separated region of the hepatocellular carcinoma nodule. The sequencing here drew on tumor tissue, taken before any cancer treatment. These receptors all come from an older man with hepatocellular carcinoma.

J is TRBJ1-1 and V is TRBV9, with a weak D call TRBD1 (5 bases). Germline V CDR1 and CDR2: SGDLS, YYNGEE. Trimming left V 0 bases short and J 1 base short, with 10 bases between. There are 15 residues in the CDR3. The CDR3 DNA reads TGTGCCAGCAGCGTAGGGACATTGGGGAACACTGAAGCTTTCTTT. It translates to CASSVGTLGNTEAFF.

The rearrangement uses TRBV5-4 and TRBJ2-3; 13 nucleotides agree with TRBD2. Per the germline V gene, CDR1 is SGHNT and CDR2 is YYREEE (reference sequence). The CDR3 totals 15 residues. The J segment lost 6 bases and the V segment lost 4 bases, leaving 5 bases of the junction unmatched. CDR3 sequence: CASSAPGLAGDTQYF. In DNA, the CDR3 is TGTGCCAGCAGCGCGCCGGGACTAGCGGGGGATACGCAGTATTTT.

The chain links TRBV18 to TRBJ1-4; TRBD1 aligns across 7 bases. The CDR3 has 14 amino acids. In germline, CDR1 is KGHSH, CDR2 LQKENI. V lost 3 bases and J lost 7; bases outside the gene matches: 5. CDR3 sequence reads: CASSPDRAGEKLFF. DNA of the CDR3: TGTGCCAGCTCACCTGACAGGGCAGGTGAAAAACTGTTTTTT.

The chain is built from TRBV9 and TRBJ2-2, with 9 bases lining up with TRBD2. The CDR3 sequence is 17 residues long. Germline CDR1 reads SGDLS; CDR2 reads YYNGEE. With 4 bases clipped from V and 5 bases from J, the junction kept 12 bases outside the gene matches. This CDR3 is CASSLRPGLALTGELFF. The CDR3 DNA sequence: TGTGCCAGCAGCTTGCGGCCGGGACTAGCCCTTACCGGGGAGCTGTTTTTT.

This clone was picked up many times. The V call is TRBV2, the J call TRBJ1-5; a possible D gene is TRBD1 (5 bases). Per the germline V gene, CDR1 is SNHLY and CDR2 is FYNNEI. Trimming stripped 4 bases from V and 3 bases from J, with 13 bases between. This CDR3 comprises 15 residues. Here the CDR3 reads CASSASDNPNQPQHF. For the CDR3, the DNA is TGTGCCAGCAGTGCGTCGGACAACCCCAATCAGCCCCAGCATTTT.

J is TRBJ2-7 and V is TRBV5-6, with 9 bases that match TRBD1. Germline CDR1 SGHDT, CDR2 YYEEEE. V shed 4 bases, J shed 1 base, and the junction held 6 bases outside the gene matches. CDR3 size: 15 residues. The CDR3 region is CASSPPGQGSYEQYF. The CDR3 nucleotides are TGTGCCAGCAGCCCCCCAGGACAGGGGTCCTACGAGCAGTACTTC. The full variable domain, completed using reference TRBV5-6 and TRBJ2-7, is DAGVTQSPTHLIKTRGQQVTLRCSPKSGHDTVSWYQQALGQGPQFIFQYYEEEERQRGNFPDRFSGHQFPNYSSELNVNALLLGDSALYLCASSPPGQGSYEQYFGPGTRLTVT.

V gene TRBV4-2 combines with J gene TRBJ2-5; unclear D gene. This CDR3 is built from 13 residues. Germline loops: CDR1 LGHNA, CDR2 YNFKEQ. V dropped 1 base and J dropped 1 base, with 4 bases sitting between them. CDR3 residues: CASSQGIQETQYF. CDR3 bases: TGTGCCAGCAGCCAAGGAATCCAAGAGACCCAGTACTTC.

V gene TRBV7-6 combines with J gene TRBJ1-3; perhaps TRBD1 as D (5 bases). V shed 5 bases and J shed 7 bases, with 15 bases lying between them. Germline V gene sequence: CDR1 SGHVS, CDR2 FNYEAQ. The CDR3 sequence is 14 residues long. The CDR3 reads CASSPRQNWNTIYF. Written as DNA, the CDR3 is TGTGCCAGCAGCCCCCGACAGAATTGGAACACCATATATTTT. The complete variable domain, with remaining parts taken from reference TRBV7-6 and TRBJ1-3, reads GAGVSQSPRYKVTKRGQDVALRCDPISGHVSLYWYRQALGQGPEFLTYFNYEAQQDKSGLPNDRFSAERPEGSISTLTIQRTEQRDSAMYRCASSPRQNWNTIYFGEGSWLTVV.

J is TRBJ1-5 and V is TRBV19; 9 nucleotides line up with TRBD1. Per germline, CDR1 LNHDA and CDR2 SQIVND (reference sequence). The CDR3 has 15 residues. With 7 bases clipped from V and 7 bases from J, the junction kept 11 bases outside the gene matches. CDR3 in amino acids: CASKGQGLSGQPQHF. For the CDR3, the DNA is TGTGCCAGTAAAGGACAGGGGTTAAGCGGACAGCCCCAGCATTTT.

The CDR3 spells CASSLADNEQFF. In DNA, the CDR3 is TGCGCCAGCAGCTTAGCGGACAATGAGCAGTTCTTC. The genes are TRBV5-1 and TRBJ2-1, with D tentatively TRBD2 (5 bases). CDR1 SGHRS and CDR2 YFSETQ come from the germline V gene. This CDR3 is 12 amino acids long. Trimming left V 2 bases short and J 5 bases short, with 5 bases between.

The rearrangement joins TRBV5-1 to TRBJ2-4; D perhaps matches TRBD1 (5 bases). Trimming stripped 5 bases from V and 6 bases from J, with 27 bases between. Germline V gene lookup returns CDR1 SGHRS and CDR2 YFSETQ. CDR3 length equals 18 residues. This chain's CDR3 is CASRPKSQGFPELNIQYF. The CDR3 nucleotides are TGCGCCAGCAGACCTAAATCCCAGGGTTTCCCGGAACTAAACATTCAGTACTTC.

This clone was counted a single time. The chain links TRBV3-1 (or the pseudogene TRBV3-2) to TRBJ1-2; D is undetermined. The germline gives CDR1 LGHDT, CDR2 YNNKEL (reference sequence). V was trimmed by 4 bases and J by 4 bases, leaving 22 bases between them. The CDR3 sequence is 17 residues long. CDR3 nucleotides: TGTGCCAGCAGCCCCCTGAGGAGAGCAGGCGACATCTATGGCTACACCTTC. Its translation is CASSPLRRAGDIYGYTF.

The chain links TRBV7-9 to TRBJ2-1; no clear D gene. The germline V and J ends were trimmed by 5 bases and 8 bases, with 19 bases remaining between them. CDR1 and CDR2 from the germline V gene are SEHNR and FQNEAQ (reference sequence). This CDR3 is 15 amino acids long. Written as DNA, the CDR3 is TGTGCCAGCAGCCGCATCCGGGCCTCTGAGCATGAGCAGTTCTTC. It translates to CASSRIRASEHEQFF. Looking up the rest from reference TRBV7-9 and TRBJ2-1 gives the full variable domain: DTGVSQNPRHKITKRGQNVTFRCDPISEHNRLYWYRQTLGQGPEFLTYFQNEAQLEKSRLLSDRFSAERPKGSFSTLEIQRTEQGDSAMYLCASSRIRASEHEQFFGPGTRLTVL.

The CDR3 sequence: CASTRDLAGETGELFF. The DNA for the CDR3 is TGTGCCAGCACCAGGGACCTAGCGGGGGAAACCGGGGAGCTGTTTTTT. V and J are TRBV3-1 (or the pseudogene TRBV3-2) and TRBJ2-2; 10 bases are a match to TRBD2. This CDR3 has 16 amino acids. Germline CDR1 is LGHDT and CDR2 is YNNKEL (reference sequence). With V trimmed by 7 bases and J by 5 bases, 10 bases remained unmatched.